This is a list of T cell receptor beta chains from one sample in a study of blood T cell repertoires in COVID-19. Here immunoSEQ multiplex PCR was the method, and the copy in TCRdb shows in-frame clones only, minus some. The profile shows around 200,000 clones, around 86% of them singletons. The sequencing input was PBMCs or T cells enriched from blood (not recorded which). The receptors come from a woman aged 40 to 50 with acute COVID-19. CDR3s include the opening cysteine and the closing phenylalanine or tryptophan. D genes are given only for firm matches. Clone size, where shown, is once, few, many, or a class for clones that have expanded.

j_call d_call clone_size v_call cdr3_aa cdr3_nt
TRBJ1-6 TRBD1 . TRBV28 CASTVDRGVFKAPLHF TGTGCCAGCACCGTAGACAGGGGTGTGTTTAAGGCACCCCTCCACTTT
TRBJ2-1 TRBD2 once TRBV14 CASSQAGTRGYEQFF TGTGCCAGCAGCCAAGCCGGGACTAGGGGCTATGAGCAGTTCTTC
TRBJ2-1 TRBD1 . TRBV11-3 CASRPRGTGASQQFF TGTGCCAGCAGGCCAAGAGGGACAGGGGCTTCCCAGCAGTTCTTC
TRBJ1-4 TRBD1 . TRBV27 CASSLGGQGSEKLFF TGTGCCAGCAGTTTGGGGGGACAGGGATCTGAAAAACTGTTTTTT
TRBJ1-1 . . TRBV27 CASSRITGLGMDTEAFF TGTGCCAGCAGTAGGATAACAGGGTTGGGTATGGACACTGAAGCTTTCTTT
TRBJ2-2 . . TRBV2 CASSGKGVKGGELFF TGTGCCAGCAGCGGAAAAGGGGTGAAGGGCGGGGAGCTGTTTTTT
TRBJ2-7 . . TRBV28 CASSWASYEQYF TGTGCCAGCAGTTGGGCCTCCTACGAGCAGTACTTC
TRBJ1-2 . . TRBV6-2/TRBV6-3 CASGLPPRVDGYTF TGTGCCAGCGGCCTTCCCCCCAGGGTCGATGGCTACACCTTC
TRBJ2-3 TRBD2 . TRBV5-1 CASSSGRLAGTDTQYF TGCGCCAGCAGCTCCGGCCGACTAGCGGGCACAGATACGCAGTATTTT
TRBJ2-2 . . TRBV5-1 CASSSKNQRFFSNTGELFF TGCGCCAGCAGCTCCAAAAATCAGCGCTTCTTCTCTAACACCGGGGAGCTGTTTTTT
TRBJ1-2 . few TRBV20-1 CSAKSSGYTF TGCAGTGCTAAATCGTCTGGCTACACCTTC
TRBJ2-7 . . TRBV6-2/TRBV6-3 CASSRLTGKGYEQYF TGTGCCAGCAGCCGCCTCACAGGGAAAGGCTACGAGCAGTACTTC
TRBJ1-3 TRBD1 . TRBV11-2 CASSGDRGLPGNTIYF TGTGCCAGCAGCGGGGACAGGGGGCTGCCTGGAAACACCATATATTTT
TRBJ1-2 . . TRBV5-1 CASSSAVLDRVYGYTF TGCGCCAGCAGCTCCGCTGTCCTGGACAGAGTCTATGGCTACACCTTC
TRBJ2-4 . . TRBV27 CASRTGQKNIQYF TGTGCCAGCAGGACAGGACAGAAAAACATTCAGTACTTC
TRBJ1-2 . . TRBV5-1 CASSFEGSNGYTF TGCGCCAGCAGCTTTGAGGGCTCAAATGGCTACACCTTC
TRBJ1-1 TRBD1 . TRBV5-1 CASSSTGRNTEAFF TGCGCCAGCAGCTCGACAGGGCGCAACACTGAAGCTTTCTTT
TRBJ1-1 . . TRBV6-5 CASSSSMTNTEAFF TGTGCCAGCAGTTCTTCCATGACTAACACTGAAGCTTTCTTT
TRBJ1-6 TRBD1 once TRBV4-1 CASSPIGRGPSPLHF TGCGCCAGCAGCCCTATCGGCAGGGGGCCTTCACCCCTCCACTTT
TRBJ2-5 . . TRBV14 CASSEADSRAGETQYF TGTGCCAGCAGCGAAGCGGACTCCCGGGCCGGTGAGACCCAGTACTTC
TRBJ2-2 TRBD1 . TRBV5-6 CASSLGDRDTGELFF TGTGCCAGCAGCTTGGGGGACAGGGACACCGGGGAGCTGTTTTTT
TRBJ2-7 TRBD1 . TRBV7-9 CASSSLTGTVYEQYF TGTGCCAGCAGCTCCCTGACAGGGACCGTCTACGAGCAGTACTTC
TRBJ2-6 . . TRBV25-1 CASSEWGTGANVLTF TGTGCCAGCAGTGAATGGGGGACAGGGGCCAACGTCCTGACTTTC
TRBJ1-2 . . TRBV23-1 CASSQSSGPIRNYGYTF TGCGCCAGCAGTCAATCGTCAGGCCCGATAAGGAACTATGGCTACACCTTC
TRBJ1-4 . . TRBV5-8 CASSLAGEASEKLFF TGTGCCAGCAGCTTGGCGGGGGAGGCGAGTGAAAAACTGTTTTTT
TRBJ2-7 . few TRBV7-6 CASSPRGLSYEQYF TGTGCCAGCAGCCCACGAGGGCTCTCCTACGAGCAGTACTTC
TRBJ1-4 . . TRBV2 CASRGRENEKLFF TGTGCCAGCAGAGGGAGGGAGAATGAAAAACTGTTTTTT
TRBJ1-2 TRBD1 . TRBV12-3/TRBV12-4 CASTQTGDYGYTF TGTGCCAGCACCCAAACAGGGGACTATGGCTACACCTTC
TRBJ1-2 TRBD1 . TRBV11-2 CASSSGTGAYGYTF TGTGCCAGCAGCTCCGGGACAGGGGCCTATGGCTACACCTTC
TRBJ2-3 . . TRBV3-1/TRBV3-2 CASSLRSGDTDTQYF TGTGCCAGCAGTCTCCGGTCCGGAGACACAGATACGCAGTATTTT
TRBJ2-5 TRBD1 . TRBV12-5 CASGLVLNRGHQETQYF TGTGCTAGTGGTTTGGTACTTAACAGGGGGCATCAGGAGACCCAGTACTTC
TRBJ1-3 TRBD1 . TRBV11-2 CASSLEGRGTGNTIYF TGTGCCAGCAGCTTAGAGGGCAGGGGGACTGGAAACACCATATATTTT
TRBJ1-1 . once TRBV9 CASSPRQAANTEAFF TGTGCCAGCAGCCCCCGACAGGCAGCCAACACTGAAGCTTTCTTT
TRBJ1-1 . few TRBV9 CASSVSGGATEAFF TGTGCCAGCAGCGTATCGGGAGGGGCGACTGAAGCTTTCTTT
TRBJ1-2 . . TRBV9 CASSGRDGVIWGYTF TGTGCCAGCAGCGGGCGGGACGGTGTGATCTGGGGCTACACCTTC
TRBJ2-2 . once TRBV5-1 CASSIQDRPNTGELFF TGCGCCAGCAGCATCCAGGACAGACCGAACACCGGGGAGCTGTTTTTT
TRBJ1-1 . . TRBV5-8 CASSRTGGTEAFF TGTGCCAGCAGCCGGACCGGAGGGACTGAAGCTTTCTTT
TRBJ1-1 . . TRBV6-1 CASSETYVQVNTEAFF TGTGCCAGCAGTGAAACATACGTGCAGGTTAACACTGAAGCTTTCTTT
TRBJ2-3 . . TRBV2 CASSATGGVGTDTQYF TGTGCCAGCAGTGCAACGGGGGGCGTCGGCACAGATACGCAGTATTTT
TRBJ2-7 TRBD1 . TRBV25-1 CASSDPGQGGYEQYF TGTGCCAGCAGTGATCCGGGACAGGGTGGCTACGAGCAGTACTTC
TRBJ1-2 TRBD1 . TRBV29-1 CSVEGTGGPYGYTF TGCAGCGTTGAAGGGACAGGGGGACCCTATGGCTACACCTTC
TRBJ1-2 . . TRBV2 CASTTTAQGFGYTF TGTGCCAGCACGACGACAGCCCAGGGTTTCGGCTACACCTTC
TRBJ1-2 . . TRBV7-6 CASSLAPGGPSGYTF TGTGCCAGCAGCTTAGCTCCGGGAGGCCCCAGTGGCTACACCTTC
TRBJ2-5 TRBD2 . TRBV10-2 CASSEERGRWETQYF TGCGCCAGCAGTGAGGAGCGGGGGAGATGGGAGACCCAGTACTTC
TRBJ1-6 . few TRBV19 CASSGLQAPAPLHF TGTGCCAGTAGCGGACTCCAAGCCCCTGCACCCCTCCACTTT